This is a list of T cell receptor beta chains from one sample in a study of early stage breast cancer tumors. Sequenced by immunoSEQ multiplex PCR; TCRdb stores in-frame clones only, minus some. This repertoire shows 30,000 to 40,000 clones, over 70% found once; its top ten account for roughly 7%. Material: blood. Every receptor here comes from a person aged 55 to 75 with breast cancer. Both conserved end residues are part of each CDR3. Each record gives: CDR3 protein, J gene, clone size, V gene. Size tells how often a clone was seen (once, few, many) or the class of an expanded clone, and some rows leave it out.

CASSPSGPYQPQHF,TRBJ1-5,few,TRBV18
CASSQAQGSGTEAFF,TRBJ1-1,-,TRBV4-1
CSVDARYRSQETQYF,TRBJ2-5,-,TRBV29-1
CASSSLGEGETQYF,TRBJ2-5,-,TRBV5-4
CASSVSGSSYNEQFF,TRBJ2-1,once,TRBV6-1
CASSPIWFGGTHNEQFF,TRBJ2-1,-,TRBV7-9
CASSTGQGHGQPQHF,TRBJ1-5,-,TRBV7-2
CASSYSGRGGYGYTF,TRBJ1-2,-,TRBV6-5
CASSLKQGNYGYTF,TRBJ1-2,-,TRBV28
CASSPEGWRQETQYF,TRBJ2-5,-,TRBV4-2
CASKGQGRNYGYTF,TRBJ1-2,-,TRBV19
CASSVDRGSYEQYF,TRBJ2-7,once,TRBV2
CASSPFQNSNQPQHF,TRBJ1-5,-,TRBV2
CASSLEGGGTEAFF,TRBJ1-1,-,TRBV7-2
CASSQDRLVGNQPQHF,TRBJ1-5,few,TRBV18
CASSPIVSGPNTEAFF,TRBJ1-1,-,TRBV5-1
CASSQGTGDNYGYTF,TRBJ1-2,-,TRBV4-1
CASSPQFAGTEQFF,TRBJ2-1,-,TRBV18
CASRETSGLVYEQYF,TRBJ2-7,few,TRBV28
CASIPRGQGPDTQYF,TRBJ2-3,-,TRBV5-4